Listed below are T cell receptor beta chains from one sample, sequenced in a study of PD-1 blockade in classical Hodgkin lymphoma. Assay used: immunoSEQ multiplex PCR; TCRdb lists only in-frame clones, some missing. The sample lists roughly 70,000 clones; 70% to 80% were seen once. Here the sequenced sample was peripheral blood mononuclear cells (PBMCs), taken before the second cycle of nivolumab. These receptors originate from a human donor with classical Hodgkin lymphoma. The CDR3 runs from the conserved cysteine through the conserved F or W. A D gene is named only where the DNA matches it firmly. Expanded clones get a size class; other rows say once, few or many, or leave the size out.

j_gene: TRBJ2-2
abundance: -
d_gene: TRBD1
v_gene: TRBV6-5
CDR3aa: CASSFGTGVNGELFF
CDR3nt: TGTGCCAGCAGTTTCGGGACAGGGGTGAACGGGGAGCTGTTTTTT

j_gene: TRBJ1-3
abundance: -
d_gene: -
v_gene: TRBV5-1
CDR3aa: CASSLGSGSGNTIYF
CDR3nt: TGCGCCAGCAGCTTGGGAAGCGGGTCTGGAAACACCATATATTTT

j_gene: TRBJ2-3
abundance: -
d_gene: TRBD1
v_gene: TRBV19
CDR3aa: CASSDHRGPFLDTQYF
CDR3nt: TGTGCCAGTAGCGACCACAGGGGCCCCTTTTTAGATACGCAGTATTTT

j_gene: TRBJ2-7
abundance: -
d_gene: TRBD2
v_gene: TRBV5-1
CDR3aa: CASSLSGGAFQGEQYF
CDR3nt: TGCGCCAGCAGCTTGAGCGGGGGGGCTTTTCAGGGCGAGCAGTACTTC

j_gene: TRBJ1-2
abundance: once
d_gene: -
v_gene: TRBV6-1
CDR3aa: CASSYEGRYGYTF
CDR3nt: TGTGCCAGCAGTTATGAGGGGAGGTATGGCTACACCTTC

j_gene: TRBJ1-5
abundance: -
d_gene: -
v_gene: TRBV27
CDR3aa: CASSPYPGGDQPQHF
CDR3nt: TGTGCCAGCAGTCCCTATCCGGGGGGGGATCAGCCCCAGCATTTT

j_gene: TRBJ2-7
abundance: -
d_gene: TRBD1
v_gene: TRBV5-8
CDR3aa: CASSLLPGQGSEQYF
CDR3nt: TGTGCCAGCAGCTTGCTACCGGGACAGGGCAGCGAGCAGTACTTC

j_gene: TRBJ2-1
abundance: -
d_gene: -
v_gene: TRBV12-5
CDR3aa: CASGLLRTVYNEQFF
CDR3nt: TGTGCTAGTGGTTTGCTAAGGACAGTTTACAATGAGCAGTTCTTC

j_gene: TRBJ1-1
abundance: -
d_gene: -
v_gene: TRBV2
CDR3aa: CASTSGSWSTEAFF
CDR3nt: TGTGCCAGCACCTCGGGGTCCTGGAGCACTGAAGCTTTCTTT

j_gene: TRBJ1-1
abundance: few
d_gene: -
v_gene: TRBV5-6
CDR3aa: CASSPAPGRVGEAFF
CDR3nt: TGTGCCAGCAGCCCCGCTCCGGGCCGGGTAGGGGAAGCTTTCTTT

j_gene: TRBJ1-1
abundance: -
d_gene: -
v_gene: TRBV19
CDR3aa: CASSIGTNYEAFF
CDR3nt: TGTGCCAGTAGTATAGGAACAAACTATGAAGCTTTCTTT

j_gene: TRBJ2-1
abundance: -
d_gene: TRBD2
v_gene: TRBV4-1
CDR3aa: CASSSLQLAALDNEQFF
CDR3nt: TGCGCCAGCAGCAGCCTCCAACTAGCGGCGCTGGACAATGAGCAGTTCTTC

j_gene: TRBJ1-4
abundance: many
d_gene: TRBD1
v_gene: TRBV5-1
CDR3aa: CASSMTGRATEKLFF
CDR3nt: TGCGCCAGCAGCATGACAGGGCGCGCGACCGAAAAACTGTTTTTT

j_gene: TRBJ2-7
abundance: -
d_gene: TRBD1
v_gene: TRBV7-6
CDR3aa: CASSSGQGGSYEQYF
CDR3nt: TGTGCCAGCAGCTCCGGACAGGGTGGATCCTACGAGCAGTACTTC

j_gene: TRBJ2-1
abundance: -
d_gene: -
v_gene: TRBV29-1
CDR3aa: CSVEGQGNNEQFF
CDR3nt: TGCAGCGTTGAGGGCCAGGGGAACAATGAGCAGTTCTTC

j_gene: TRBJ1-1
abundance: -
d_gene: -
v_gene: TRBV7-8
CDR3aa: CASSSGHLNTEAFF
CDR3nt: TGTGCCAGCAGCTCCGGACACCTGAACACTGAAGCTTTCTTT

j_gene: TRBJ1-2
abundance: -
d_gene: -
v_gene: TRBV5-1
CDR3aa: CASSLGPQDGYTF
CDR3nt: TGCGCCAGCAGCTTGGGCCCCCAAGATGGCTACACCTTC

j_gene: TRBJ2-1
abundance: -
d_gene: -
v_gene: TRBV7-6
CDR3aa: CASSLPAGNYNEQFF
CDR3nt: TGTGCCAGCAGCTTACCTGCCGGGAACTACAATGAGCAGTTCTTC